This T cell receptor beta chain was found in a study of cytomegalovirus exposure and HLA in healthy donors. Study in general: Genotyping of more than 300 donors showed that approximately 83% belonged to the Caucasian-associated ancestry cluster.

Study observations and caveats: It was about 150 TCR beta chains that were listed as cytomegalovirus-associated. It was confirmed in vitro that a few of the CMV-associated chains were specific for CMV antigens. About 87% or about 30% of the time was how often most TCR beta V segments were productive, according to an earlier analysis.

This clone was detected once. Its matching antigen is unknown. 13 Jbeta primers and 60 Vbeta primers were used for the PCR. Some clones are missing from TCRdb's copy, which holds only in-frame ones; the method was immunoSEQ multiplex PCR. Among 50,000 or so clones listed, approximately 68% were seen once. The CDR3 extends over 11 amino acids. V lost 8 bases and J lost 5, with 6 bases in between. The germline V gene encodes CDR1 WNHNN and CDR2 SYGVQD (reference sequence). The chain recombines TRBV10-1 with TRBJ2-2; weak D call: TRBD2 (6 bases). The sequenced sample consisted of PBMCs. The sequence was collected from a young man in good health and CMV-seronegative. The CDR3 loop is CASRETGELFF. The DNA for the CDR3 is TGCGCCAGCCGGGAGACCGGGGAGCTGTTTTTT.